This entry is about one T cell receptor (beta chain). This clonotype has just one count. The antigen it binds to is not known. No qualities accompany the bases; no much larger clone lies one base away. A solitary read yields weak support. The CDR3, from cysteine to phenylalanine, totals 16 residues. The kept DNA is CDR3 alone, 48 bases in frame from the first base. V lost 5 bases and J lost 2 bases; the stretch between them is 13 bases long. CDR1 and CDR2, looked up from the germline V gene, are SGHTA and FQGTGA. What this sample's treatment or condition label stands for: approximately 9-day PBMC culture with coronavirus spike peptide pools or control peptides (ViraFEST assay). The ViraFEST assay was used in the study, in which antigen-specific T cells were expanded with peptide pools and expanded clonotypes were subsequently identified by TCR sequencing. The convalescent patients' positive SARS-CoV-2 PCR tests fell between March and December 2020, which was before the Alpha, Beta and Delta variants emerged in the United States. Roughly 2 million PBMCs per well were cultured in IMDM with roughly 5% human AB serum and 8.5 to 10 IU/ml IL-2, plus 10 ug/ml peptide pools. On days 3 and 7, half of the culture medium was replaced with fresh IL-2-containing medium. CD4+ T cells were isolated after roughly eleven days of culture through negative selection using the EasySep CD4+ T cell isolation kit. Ficoll-Paque Plus gradient centrifugation was used to isolate PBMCs from whole blood, and the isolated PBMCs were then either used fresh or cryopreserved at -140C. Triplicate wells were generally used for each culture condition.

The data were obtained in a study of vaccination and CD4 T cells after COVID-19 (dated by TCRdb to about 2022). About the study as a whole: Convalescent patients had a positive SARS-CoV-2 result on nasal swab PCR, and of these patients, nine had mild disease and one had severe disease. The convalescent cohort comprised six males and four females, including two Hispanic individuals, seven Caucasians, two Asians and one multiracial person. Each participant got two doses of either the Pfizer-BioNTech BNT162b2 vaccine (n=8) or the Moderna mRNA-1273 vaccine (n=2). Post-COVID blood samples from convalescent patients were collected a median of around 100 days after diagnosis, with a range of about 35 to 161 days. Post-vaccine blood samples were collected a median of about 72 days after the second vaccine dose, ranging from about 14 to 241 days. The cultures were stimulated with overlapping spike peptide pools from SARS-CoV-2 and from the common cold coronaviruses HCoV-NL63, HCoV-OC43 and HCoV-229E. As controls, cultures received a CEFX viral epitope pool (the positive control), an HIV-1 Nef peptide pool (the negative control), or no peptide at all. In some eleven COVID-19 convalescent patients and a few infection-naive healthy vaccine recipients, researchers compared the spike-specific CD4+ TCR repertoire from before mRNA vaccination with the repertoire from after. Overall study outcomes, separate from this receptor: In convalescent patients, a median roughly 85% of post-vaccine SARS-CoV-2-reactive clones were detected only after vaccination, and vaccine-specific priming was suggested by this finding. Nearly all vaccine-specific clones in convalescent patients (304 of 307) were mono-reactive for SARS-CoV-2 spike rather than cross-reactive with common cold coronaviruses. The median number of SARS-CoV-2-reactive clonotypes rose from around 22 after infection to about 40 after vaccination, but the change was not significant. Relatively few convalescent patients were included in the study, and early timepoints after natural infection were not analyzed.

Library preparation was by PCR. TCR sequencing of DNA from cultured CD4+ T cells used the Oncomine TCR Beta short-read assay at the Johns Hopkins FTIC core. The QIAamp micro DNA kit was used to extract genomic DNA from the cultured CD4+ T cells. Oncomine TCR Beta libraries made from cultured CD4+ T cells were pooled using unique dual indexes and sequenced on an Illumina iSeq 100. In the authors' own workflow: Non-productive sequences were removed, and CDR3s that did not start with C, did not end with F or W, or were shorter than 7 amino acids were discarded. Antigen-specific clonotypes were identified using the MANAFEST web application through comparison of peptide-stimulated wells with reference and other culture wells. An FDR below 0.05, an odds ratio above 5, and a productive frequency above 0.1% in at least two of three replicate wells were required for clones to be considered positive. A clonotype was classed as cross-reactive if the clonotype showed significant expansion both in SARS-CoV-2 spike wells and in at least one common cold coronavirus spike condition. Using R version 3.6.1, CDR3 homology was evaluated through Levenshtein distances (stringdist) along with unrooted phylogenetic trees (ape). TCRdb's own reprocessing of the public reads used fastp at Q25 and MiXCR and kept productive beta chains. Identical CDR3 protein sequences are pooled into one entry, listed with their most common genes and DNA. TCRdb, not the authors, supplied the V and J calls. This sample has about 8,100 distinct CDR3 sequences in its table, and around 60% of those were observed once. Roughly 22% of the sample goes to the ten largest clones.

The receptor comes from a human donor who had recovered from COVID-19. The specimen sequenced was CD4+ T cells from blood, cultured in vitro. The chain was built from TRBV7-3 and TRBJ2-6; the D gene is not confidently resolved. The sequenced DNA: TGTGCCAGCAGCCCCGGAAGCTGGACTGGGGCCAACGTCCTGACTTTC. Its protein is CASSPGSWTGANVLTF.